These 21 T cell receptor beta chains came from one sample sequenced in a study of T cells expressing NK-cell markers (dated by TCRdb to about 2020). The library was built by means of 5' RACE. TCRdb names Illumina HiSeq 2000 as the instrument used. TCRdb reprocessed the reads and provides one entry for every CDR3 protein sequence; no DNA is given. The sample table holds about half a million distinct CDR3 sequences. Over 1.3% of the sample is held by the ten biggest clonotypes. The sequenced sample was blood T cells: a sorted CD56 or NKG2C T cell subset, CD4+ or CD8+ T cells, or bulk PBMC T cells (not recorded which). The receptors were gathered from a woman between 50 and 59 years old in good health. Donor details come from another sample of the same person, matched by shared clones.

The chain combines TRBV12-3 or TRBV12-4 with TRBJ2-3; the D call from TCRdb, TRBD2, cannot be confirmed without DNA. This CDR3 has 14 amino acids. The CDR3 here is CASSREGFADTQYF.

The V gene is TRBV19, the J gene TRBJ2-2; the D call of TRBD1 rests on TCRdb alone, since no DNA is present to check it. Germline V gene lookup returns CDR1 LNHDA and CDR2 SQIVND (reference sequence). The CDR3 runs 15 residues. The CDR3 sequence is CASSSTGTVIGELFF.

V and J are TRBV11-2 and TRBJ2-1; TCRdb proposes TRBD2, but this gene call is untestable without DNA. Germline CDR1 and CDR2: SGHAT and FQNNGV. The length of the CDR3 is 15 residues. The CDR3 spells CASSLDGSDNNEQFF.

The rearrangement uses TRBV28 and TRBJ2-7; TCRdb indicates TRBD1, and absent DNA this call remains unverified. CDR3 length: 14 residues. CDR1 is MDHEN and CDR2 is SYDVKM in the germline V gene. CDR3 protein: CASQLGATSYEQYF.

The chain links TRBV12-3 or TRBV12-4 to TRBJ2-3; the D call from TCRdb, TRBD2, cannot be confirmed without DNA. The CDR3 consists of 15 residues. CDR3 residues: CASSPTDLRGDTQYF.

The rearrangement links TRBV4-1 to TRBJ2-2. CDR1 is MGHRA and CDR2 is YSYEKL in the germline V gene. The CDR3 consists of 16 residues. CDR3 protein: CASSQVLQSNTGELFF.

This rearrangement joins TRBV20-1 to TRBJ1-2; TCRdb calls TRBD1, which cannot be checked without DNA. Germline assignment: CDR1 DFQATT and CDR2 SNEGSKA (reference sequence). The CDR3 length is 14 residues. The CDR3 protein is CSATDGGRSYGYTF.

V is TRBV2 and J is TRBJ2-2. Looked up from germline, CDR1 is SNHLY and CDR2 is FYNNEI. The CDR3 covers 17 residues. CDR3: CASSEAPQLANTGELFF.

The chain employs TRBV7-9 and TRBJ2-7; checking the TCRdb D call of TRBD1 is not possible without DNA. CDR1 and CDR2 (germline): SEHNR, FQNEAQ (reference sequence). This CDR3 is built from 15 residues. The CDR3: CASSARDSQVDEQYF.

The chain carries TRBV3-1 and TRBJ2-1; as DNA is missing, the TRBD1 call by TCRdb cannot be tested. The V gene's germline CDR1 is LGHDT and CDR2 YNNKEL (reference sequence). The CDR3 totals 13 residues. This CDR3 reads CASSQGSRAEQFF.

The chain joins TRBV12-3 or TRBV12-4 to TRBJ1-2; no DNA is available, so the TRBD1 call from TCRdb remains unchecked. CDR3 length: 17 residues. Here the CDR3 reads CASSRLGGGLGDYGYTF.

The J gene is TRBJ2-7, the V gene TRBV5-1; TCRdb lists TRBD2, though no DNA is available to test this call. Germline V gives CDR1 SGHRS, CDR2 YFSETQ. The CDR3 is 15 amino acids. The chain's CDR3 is CASNVGREISYEQYF. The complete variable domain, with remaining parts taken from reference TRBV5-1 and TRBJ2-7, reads KAGVTQTPRYLIKTRGQQVTLSCSPISGHRSVSWYQQTPGQGLQFLFEYFSETQRNKGNFPGRFSGRQFSNSRSEMNVSTLELGDSALYLCASNVGREISYEQYFGPGTRLTVT.

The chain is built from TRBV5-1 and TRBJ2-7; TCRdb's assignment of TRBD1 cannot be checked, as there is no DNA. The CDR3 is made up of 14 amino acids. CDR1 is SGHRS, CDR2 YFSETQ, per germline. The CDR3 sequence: CASSLGGAIYEQYF.

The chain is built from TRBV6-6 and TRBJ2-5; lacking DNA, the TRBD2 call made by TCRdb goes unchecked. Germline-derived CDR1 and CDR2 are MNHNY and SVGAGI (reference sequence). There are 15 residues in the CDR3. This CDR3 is CASYSGRVYQETQYF.

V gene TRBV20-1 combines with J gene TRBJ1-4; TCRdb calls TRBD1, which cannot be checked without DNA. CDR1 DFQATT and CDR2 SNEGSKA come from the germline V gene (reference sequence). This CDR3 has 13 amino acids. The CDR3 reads CSARGTGGEKLFF.

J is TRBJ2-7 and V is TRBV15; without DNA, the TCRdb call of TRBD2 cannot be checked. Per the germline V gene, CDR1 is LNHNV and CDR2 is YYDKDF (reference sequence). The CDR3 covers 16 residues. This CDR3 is CATSRSGTRDSYEQYF.

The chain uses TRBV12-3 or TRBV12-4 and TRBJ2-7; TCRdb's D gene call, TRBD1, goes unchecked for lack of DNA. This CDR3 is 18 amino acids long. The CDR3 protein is CASSFSSLTGTDSYEQYF.

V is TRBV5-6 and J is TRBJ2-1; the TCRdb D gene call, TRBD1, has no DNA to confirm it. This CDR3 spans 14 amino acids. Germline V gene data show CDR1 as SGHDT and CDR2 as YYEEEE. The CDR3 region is CASSLGAGTNEQFF.

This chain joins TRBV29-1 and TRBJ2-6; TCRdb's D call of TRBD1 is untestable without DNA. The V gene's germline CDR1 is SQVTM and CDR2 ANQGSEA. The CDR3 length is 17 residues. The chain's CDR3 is CSVLIGTGFTGANVLTF. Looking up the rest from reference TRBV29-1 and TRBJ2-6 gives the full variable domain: SAVISQKPSRDICQRGTSLTIQCQVDSQVTMMFWYRQQPGQSLTLIATANQGSEATYESGFVIDKFPISRPNLTFSTLTVSNMSPEDSSIYLCSVLIGTGFTGANVLTFGAGSRLTVL.

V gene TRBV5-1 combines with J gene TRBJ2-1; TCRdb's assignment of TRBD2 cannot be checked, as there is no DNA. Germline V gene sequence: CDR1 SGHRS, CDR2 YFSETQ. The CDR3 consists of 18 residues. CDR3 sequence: CASSFGDVAGGPLNEQFF. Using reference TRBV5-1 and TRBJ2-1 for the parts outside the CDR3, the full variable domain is KAGVTQTPRYLIKTRGQQVTLSCSPISGHRSVSWYQQTPGQGLQFLFEYFSETQRNKGNFPGRFSGRQFSNSRSEMNVSTLELGDSALYLCASSFGDVAGGPLNEQFFGPGTRLTVL.

The CDR3 here is CASSAQAYQETQYF. The rearrangement uses TRBV7-9 and TRBJ2-5. The CDR3 consists of 14 residues. The germline V gene encodes CDR1 SEHNR and CDR2 FQNEAQ (reference sequence).